The TCR beta chain described here comes from a study of blood T cell repertoires in COVID-19. Turning to the study itself: Sources were T cells, B-cell-depleted T cells, or PBMCs; the material itself was cDNA or gDNA.

This CDR3 comprises 14 residues. The junction had 4 bases not matched to a gene; V was cut back by 2 bases and J by 5 bases. CDR1 WNHNN and CDR2 SYGVQD come from the germline V gene (reference sequence). The assay was immunoSEQ multiplex PCR, and TCRdb's table has in-frame clones only and misses some. Counted here are fewer than 350,000 clones, roughly 90% occurring once; the ten biggest clones make up approximately 1.5%. The rearrangement links TRBV10-1 to TRBJ1-1, with TRBD1 identical over 8 bases. The receptor was isolated from a woman between 40 and 50 years old who had recovered from COVID-19. Sequenced material: PBMCs or T cells enriched from blood (not recorded which). CDR3 sequence reads: CASSETQGATEAFF. CDR3 nucleotide sequence: TGCGCCAGCAGTGAGACCCAGGGGGCAACTGAAGCTTTCTTT.